This entry is about one T cell receptor (beta chain). The target antigen is unknown. The data were obtained in a study of blood T cells in healthy people across ages. Turning to the study itself: Capture by template switching was about one barcoded beta molecule per two T cells.

Study findings and constraints: Roughly linear age-related decline in beta diversity appeared, significant by age roughly 40. More naive CD4+ cells and higher diversity were found in long-lived than in aged donors.

Next came a second PCR, run for about 7 to 12 cycles, which used a sample-barcoded 5' primer along with a J-beta primer mix. Via MiXCR, TCRdb re-called the 5' RACE reads, giving one row per CDR3 protein. Here the sample spans approximately 730,000 distinct CDR3 sequences, roughly 50% being singletons. The total RNA that was extracted per sample amounted to at least 5.5 micrograms. The sample consisted of blood. This receptor was taken from a man aged 80 or over in good health.

As DNA, the CDR3 is TGCGCCAGCAGCCGGGACGGTTACCCCGAGTACTTC. Translating gives CASSRDGYPEYF. The chain recombines TRBV5-1 with TRBJ2-5; either TRBD1 or TRBD2 may fit D (5 bases each). This CDR3 has 12 residues. The germline gives CDR1 SGHRS, CDR2 YFSETQ. Deletions cut 4 bases from V and 12 bases from J, with 16 bases between.